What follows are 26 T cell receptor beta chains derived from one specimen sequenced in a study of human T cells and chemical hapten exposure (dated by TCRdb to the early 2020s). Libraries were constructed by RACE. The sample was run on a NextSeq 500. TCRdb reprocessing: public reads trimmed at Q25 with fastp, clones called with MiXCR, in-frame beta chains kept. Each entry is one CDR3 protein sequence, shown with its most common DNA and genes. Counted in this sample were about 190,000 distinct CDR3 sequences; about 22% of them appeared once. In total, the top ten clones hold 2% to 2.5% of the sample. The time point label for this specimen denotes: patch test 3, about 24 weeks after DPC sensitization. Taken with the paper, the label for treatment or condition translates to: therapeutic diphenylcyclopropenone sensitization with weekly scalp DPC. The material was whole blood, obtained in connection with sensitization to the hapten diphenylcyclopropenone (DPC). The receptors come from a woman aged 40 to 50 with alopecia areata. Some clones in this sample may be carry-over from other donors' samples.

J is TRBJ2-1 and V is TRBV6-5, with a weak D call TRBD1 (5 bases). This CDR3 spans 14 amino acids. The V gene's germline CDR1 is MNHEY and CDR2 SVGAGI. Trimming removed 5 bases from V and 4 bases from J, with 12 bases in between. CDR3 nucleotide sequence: TGTGCCAGCAGTACCAGGGTTTCGTACAATGAGCAGTTCTTC. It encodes CASSTRVSYNEQFF.

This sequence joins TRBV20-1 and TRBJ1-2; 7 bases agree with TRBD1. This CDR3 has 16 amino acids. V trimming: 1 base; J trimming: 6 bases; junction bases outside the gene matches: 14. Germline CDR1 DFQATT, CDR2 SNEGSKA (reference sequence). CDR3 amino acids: CSARARGQVLWNGYTF. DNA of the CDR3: TGCAGTGCTAGAGCCCGAGGACAGGTGCTTTGGAATGGCTACACCTTC.

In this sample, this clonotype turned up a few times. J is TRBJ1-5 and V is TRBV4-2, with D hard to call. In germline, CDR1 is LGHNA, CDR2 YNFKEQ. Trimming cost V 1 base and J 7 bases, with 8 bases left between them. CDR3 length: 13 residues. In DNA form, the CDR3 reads TGTGCCAGCAGCCAAGGGGGAAGCCAGCCCCAGCATTTT. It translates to CASSQGGSQPQHF.

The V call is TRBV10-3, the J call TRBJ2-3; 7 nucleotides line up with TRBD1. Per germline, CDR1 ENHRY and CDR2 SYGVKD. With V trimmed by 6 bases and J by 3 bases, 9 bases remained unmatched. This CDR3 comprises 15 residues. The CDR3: CAISLQGIGTDTQYF. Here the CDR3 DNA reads TGTGCCATCAGCCTACAGGGGATAGGGACAGATACGCAGTATTTT.

CDR3 loop: CASPWGVGVNEQYF. CDR3 bases: TGTGCCAGTCCGTGGGGGGTCGGAGTTAACGAGCAGTACTTC. The chain combines TRBV7-2 with TRBJ2-7, with D perhaps matching TRBD2 (6 bases). This CDR3 comprises 14 residues. The V end lost 9 bases, the J end lost 5 bases, and 20 bases lay between the germline ends. Germline assignment: CDR1 SGHTA and CDR2 FQGNSA.

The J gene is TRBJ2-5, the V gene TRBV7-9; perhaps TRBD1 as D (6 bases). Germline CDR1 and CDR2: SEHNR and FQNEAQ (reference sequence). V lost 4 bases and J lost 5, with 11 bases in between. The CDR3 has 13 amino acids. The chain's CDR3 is CASSYRVWETQYF. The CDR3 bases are TGTGCCAGCAGCTACAGGGTATGGGAGACCCAGTACTTC.

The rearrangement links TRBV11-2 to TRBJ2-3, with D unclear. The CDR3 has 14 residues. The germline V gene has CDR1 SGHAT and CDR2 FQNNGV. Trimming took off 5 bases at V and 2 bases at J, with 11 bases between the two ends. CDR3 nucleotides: TGTGCCAGCAGCCCGATGGGCCTCACAGATACGCAGTATTTT. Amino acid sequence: CASSPMGLTDTQYF.

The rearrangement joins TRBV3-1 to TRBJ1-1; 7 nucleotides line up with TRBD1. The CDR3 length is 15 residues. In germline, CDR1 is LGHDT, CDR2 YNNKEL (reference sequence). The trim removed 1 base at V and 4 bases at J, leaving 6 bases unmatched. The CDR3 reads CASSQGQGGATEAFF. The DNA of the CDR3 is TGTGCCAGCAGCCAAGGACAGGGAGGGGCCACTGAAGCTTTCTTT.

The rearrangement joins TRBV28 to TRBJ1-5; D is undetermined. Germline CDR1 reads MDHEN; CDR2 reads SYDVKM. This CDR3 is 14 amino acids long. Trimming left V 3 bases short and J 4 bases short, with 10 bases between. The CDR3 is CASSLAAGNQPQHF. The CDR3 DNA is TGTGCCAGCAGTTTGGCGGCAGGTAATCAGCCCCAGCATTTT.

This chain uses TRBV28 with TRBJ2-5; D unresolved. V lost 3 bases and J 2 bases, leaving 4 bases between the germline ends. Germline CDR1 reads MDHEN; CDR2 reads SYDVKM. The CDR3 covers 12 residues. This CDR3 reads CASSFGQETQYF. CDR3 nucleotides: TGTGCCAGCAGTTTCGGACAAGAGACCCAGTACTTC.

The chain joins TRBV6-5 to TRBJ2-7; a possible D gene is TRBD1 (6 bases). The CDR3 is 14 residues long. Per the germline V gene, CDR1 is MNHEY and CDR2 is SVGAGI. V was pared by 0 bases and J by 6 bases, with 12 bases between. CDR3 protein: CASSYSGAGVEQYF. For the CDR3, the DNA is TGTGCCAGCAGTTACTCGGGGGCGGGCGTCGAGCAGTACTTC.

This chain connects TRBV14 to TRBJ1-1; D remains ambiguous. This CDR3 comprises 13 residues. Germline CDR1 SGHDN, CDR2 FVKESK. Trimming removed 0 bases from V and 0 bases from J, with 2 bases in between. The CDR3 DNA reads TGTGCCAGCAGCCAAGACCTGAACACTGAAGCTTTCTTT. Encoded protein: CASSQDLNTEAFF.

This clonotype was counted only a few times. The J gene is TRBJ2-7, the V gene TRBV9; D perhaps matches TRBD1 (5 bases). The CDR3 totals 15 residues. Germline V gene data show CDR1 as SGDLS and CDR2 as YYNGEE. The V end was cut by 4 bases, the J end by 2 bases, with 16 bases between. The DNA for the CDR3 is TGTGCCAGCAGCCTAGGTGGCATAGGGGCCTACGAGCAGTACTTC. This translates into CASSLGGIGAYEQYF.

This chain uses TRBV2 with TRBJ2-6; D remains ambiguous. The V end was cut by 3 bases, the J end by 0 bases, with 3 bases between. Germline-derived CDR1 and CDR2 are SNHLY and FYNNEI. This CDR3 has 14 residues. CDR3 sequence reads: CASSELSGANVLTF. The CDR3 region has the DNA TGTGCCAGCAGTGAGCTCTCTGGGGCCAACGTCCTGACTTTC.

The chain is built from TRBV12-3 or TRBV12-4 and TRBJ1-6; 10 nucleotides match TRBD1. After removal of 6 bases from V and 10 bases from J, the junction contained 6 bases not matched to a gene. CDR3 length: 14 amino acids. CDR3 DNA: TGTGCCAGCAGCTTCCGGGACAGGGGCTCACCCCTCCACTTT. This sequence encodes CASSFRDRGSPLHF.

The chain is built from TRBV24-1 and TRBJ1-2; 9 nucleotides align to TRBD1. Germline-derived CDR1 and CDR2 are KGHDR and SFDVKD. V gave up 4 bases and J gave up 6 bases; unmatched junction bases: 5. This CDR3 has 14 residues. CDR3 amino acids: CATSDSGQGDGYTF. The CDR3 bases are TGTGCCACCAGTGACTCGGGACAGGGTGATGGCTACACCTTC.

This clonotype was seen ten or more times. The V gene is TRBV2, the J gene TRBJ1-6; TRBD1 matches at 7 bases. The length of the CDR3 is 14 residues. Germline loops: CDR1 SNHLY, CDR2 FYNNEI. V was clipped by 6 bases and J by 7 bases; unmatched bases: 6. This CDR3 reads CASSPDRVNSPLHF. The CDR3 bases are TGTGCCAGCAGCCCTGACAGGGTCAATTCACCCCTCCACTTT. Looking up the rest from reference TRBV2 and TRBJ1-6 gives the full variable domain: EPEVTQTPSHQVTQMGQEVILRCVPISNHLYFYWYRQILGQKVEFLVSFYNNEISEKSEIFDDQFSVERPDGSNFTLKIRSTKLEDSAMYFCASSPDRVNSPLHFGNGTRLTVT.

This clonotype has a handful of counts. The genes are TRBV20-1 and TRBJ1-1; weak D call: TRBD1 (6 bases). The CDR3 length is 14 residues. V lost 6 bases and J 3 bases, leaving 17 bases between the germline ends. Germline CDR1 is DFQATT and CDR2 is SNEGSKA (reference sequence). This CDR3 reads CSAAGGAVDTEAFF. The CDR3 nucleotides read TGCAGTGCCGCGGGGGGGGCAGTAGACACTGAAGCTTTCTTT.

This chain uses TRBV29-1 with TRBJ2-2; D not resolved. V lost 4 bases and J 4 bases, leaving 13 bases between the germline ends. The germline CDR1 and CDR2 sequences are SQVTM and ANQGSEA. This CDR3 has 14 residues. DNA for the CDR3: TGCAGCGTTGTCTCCCTTCTCGGCACCGGGGAGCTGTTTTTT. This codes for CSVVSLLGTGELFF.

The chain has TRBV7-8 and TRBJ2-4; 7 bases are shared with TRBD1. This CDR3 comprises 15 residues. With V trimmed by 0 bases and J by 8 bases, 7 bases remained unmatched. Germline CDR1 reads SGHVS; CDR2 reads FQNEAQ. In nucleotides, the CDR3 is TGTGCCAGCAGCTTAGCGGGAGACAGGGCATACATTCAGTACTTC. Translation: CASSLAGDRAYIQYF.

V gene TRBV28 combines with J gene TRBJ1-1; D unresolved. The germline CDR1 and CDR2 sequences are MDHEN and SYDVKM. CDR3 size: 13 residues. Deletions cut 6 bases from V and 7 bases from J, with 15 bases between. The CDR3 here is CASSNPQYIEAFF. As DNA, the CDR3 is TGTGCCAGCAGCAACCCCCAGTATATTGAAGCTTTCTTT.

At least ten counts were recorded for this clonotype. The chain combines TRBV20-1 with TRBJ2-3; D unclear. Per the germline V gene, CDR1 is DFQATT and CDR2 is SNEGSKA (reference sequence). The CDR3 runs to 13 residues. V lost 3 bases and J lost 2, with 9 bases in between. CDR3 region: CSARTTFTDTQYF. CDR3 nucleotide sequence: TGCAGTGCTAGGACCACGTTCACAGATACGCAGTATTTT.

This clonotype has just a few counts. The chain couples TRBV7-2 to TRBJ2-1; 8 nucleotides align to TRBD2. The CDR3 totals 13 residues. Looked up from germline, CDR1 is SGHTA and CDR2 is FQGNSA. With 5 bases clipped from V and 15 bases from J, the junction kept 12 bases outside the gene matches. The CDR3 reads CASSAIEGTSMFF. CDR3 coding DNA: TGTGCCAGCAGCGCTATAGAGGGGACTAGTATGTTCTTC.

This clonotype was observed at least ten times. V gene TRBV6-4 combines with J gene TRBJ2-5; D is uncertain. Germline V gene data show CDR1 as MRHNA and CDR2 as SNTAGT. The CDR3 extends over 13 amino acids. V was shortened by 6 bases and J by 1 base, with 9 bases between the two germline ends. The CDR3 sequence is CASSRELQETQYF. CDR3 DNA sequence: TGTGCCAGCAGCCGAGAACTCCAAGAGACCCAGTACTTC.

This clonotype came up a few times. The CDR3 sequence: CASSGPGQGFYGYTF. CDR3 DNA sequence: TGTGCCAGCAGCGGGCCAGGACAGGGGTTCTATGGCTACACCTTC. The chain employs TRBV9 and TRBJ1-2, with 9 bases matching TRBD1. Germline trimming cut 3 bases from V and 4 bases from J; bases unmatched to any gene: 7. CDR1 is SGDLS and CDR2 is YYNGEE in the germline V gene. The CDR3 spans 15 residues.

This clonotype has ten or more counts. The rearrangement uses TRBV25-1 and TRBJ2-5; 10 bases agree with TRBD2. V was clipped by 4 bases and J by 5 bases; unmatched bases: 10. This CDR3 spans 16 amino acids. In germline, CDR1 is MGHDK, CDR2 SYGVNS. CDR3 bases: TGTGCCAGCAGTGCCGGCCGAGCGGGAGGGTACGAGACCCAGTACTTC. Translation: CASSAGRAGGYETQYF.